A single count supports the clone carrying this T cell receptor beta chain. The antigen remains unidentified. Assay used: immunoSEQ multiplex PCR; TCRdb lists only in-frame clones, some missing. Among some 66,000 clones listed, around 90% were seen once. The data are from a study of graft-versus-host responses after intestinal transplantation. General observations from the study: Investigators detected GvH clones in recipient marrow, with some emerging earlier in ileum or blood.

V was pared by 7 bases and J by 7 bases, with 6 bases between. The CDR3 sequence is 10 residues long. The V gene's germline CDR1 is SGDLS and CDR2 YYNGEE. Lymphocytes from graft epithelium and lamina propria were isolated. The receptor was isolated from a human patient who received an intestinal transplant, so some T cells may come from the graft donor. The chain recombines TRBV9 with TRBJ1-5; D unclear. Sequenced material: ileum tissue, taken less than 400 days after transplant. This CDR3 reads CASARQPQHF. The CDR3 region has the DNA TGTGCCAGCGCCCGACAGCCCCAGCATTTT. Drawing the rest from reference TRBV9 and TRBJ1-5, the complete variable domain is DSGVTQTPKHLITATGQRVTLRCSPRSGDLSVYWYQQSLDQGLQFLIQYYNGEERAKGNILERFSAQQFPDLHSELNLSSLELGDSALYFCASARQPQHFGDGTRLSIL.